A single sample gave rise to the 7 T cell receptor beta chains below, sequenced in a study of T-cell memory formation after mild COVID-19. MiXCR, run by TCRdb on the 5' RACE reads, gives a single entry per CDR3 protein. Here the sample spans some 200,000 distinct CDR3 sequences, about a fifth being singletons. The sequenced sample consisted of PBMCs or a T cell subset sorted from them (not recorded which). Receptors originate from an adult woman who had mild COVID-19 (a few samples of this study predate the infection). Cell type and time point are not known.

This clonotype was seen a handful of times. This rearrangement joins TRBV5-1 to TRBJ2-1, with D unclear. Between the trimmed V and J ends, which lost 3 bases and 0 bases, there was a span of 13 bases. Germline V CDR1 and CDR2: SGHRS, YFSETQ. The CDR3 spans 16 residues. The CDR3 reads CASSSPGLSSYNEQFF. The CDR3 DNA is TGCGCCAGCAGCTCCCCCGGATTGAGCTCCTACAATGAGCAGTTCTTC.

This clonotype has just a few counts. The J gene is TRBJ1-2, the V gene TRBV7-9; D not certain. V dropped 4 bases and J dropped 2 bases, with 8 bases sitting between them. The V gene's germline CDR1 is SEHNR and CDR2 FQNEAQ (reference sequence). The CDR3 totals 13 residues. The CDR3 spells CASSSTANYGYTF. DNA of the CDR3: TGTGCCAGCAGCTCCACAGCAAACTATGGCTACACCTTC.

The chain recombines TRBV2 with TRBJ2-1; D gene uncertain. Germline V lookup: CDR1 SNHLY, CDR2 FYNNEI. The germline V and J ends were trimmed by 3 bases and 15 bases, with 12 bases remaining between them. The CDR3 is made up of 11 amino acids. The CDR3 DNA reads TGTGCCAGCAGTGAGTTACCAGAGGTGTTCTTC. Encoded protein: CASSELPEVFF.

The genes are TRBV30 and TRBJ1-2; D unclear. Deletions cut 0 bases from V and 7 bases from J, with 12 bases between. Germline CDR1 and CDR2: GTSNPN and SVGIG (reference sequence). The CDR3 runs to 13 residues. The CDR3 here is CAWSVKGSTGYTF. The CDR3 DNA follows: TGTGCCTGGAGTGTAAAGGGTTCTACTGGCTACACCTTC.

This clonotype has just a few counts. The rearrangement links TRBV24-1 to TRBJ2-7; 8 bases align to TRBD2. Trimming removed 6 bases from V and 6 bases from J; junction bases left unmatched: 6. CDR3 length equals 13 residues. Germline loops: CDR1 KGHDR, CDR2 SFDVKD. CDR3 region: CATSSGGLSEQYF. CDR3 DNA sequence: TGTGCCACCAGTTCGGGAGGGTTGTCCGAGCAGTACTTC.

The V and J genes are TRBV6-2 or TRBV6-3 and TRBJ2-7, with a weak D call TRBD2 (6 bases). V lost 0 bases and J lost 3, with 9 bases in between. Germline CDR1 and CDR2: MNHEY and SVGEGT. This CDR3 region has 14 residues. Here the CDR3 reads CASSYSRGFYEQYF. The CDR3 region has the DNA TGTGCCAGCAGTTACTCTCGGGGGTTCTACGAGCAGTACTTC.

The V gene is TRBV12-3 or TRBV12-4, the J gene TRBJ2-2; 8 positions agree with TRBD1. There are 15 residues in the CDR3. With V trimmed by 8 bases and J by 2 bases, 7 bases remained unmatched. CDR3 in amino acids: CASVRTGINTGELFF. The CDR3 nucleotides read TGTGCCAGCGTACGGACAGGGATTAACACCGGGGAGCTGTTTTTT.